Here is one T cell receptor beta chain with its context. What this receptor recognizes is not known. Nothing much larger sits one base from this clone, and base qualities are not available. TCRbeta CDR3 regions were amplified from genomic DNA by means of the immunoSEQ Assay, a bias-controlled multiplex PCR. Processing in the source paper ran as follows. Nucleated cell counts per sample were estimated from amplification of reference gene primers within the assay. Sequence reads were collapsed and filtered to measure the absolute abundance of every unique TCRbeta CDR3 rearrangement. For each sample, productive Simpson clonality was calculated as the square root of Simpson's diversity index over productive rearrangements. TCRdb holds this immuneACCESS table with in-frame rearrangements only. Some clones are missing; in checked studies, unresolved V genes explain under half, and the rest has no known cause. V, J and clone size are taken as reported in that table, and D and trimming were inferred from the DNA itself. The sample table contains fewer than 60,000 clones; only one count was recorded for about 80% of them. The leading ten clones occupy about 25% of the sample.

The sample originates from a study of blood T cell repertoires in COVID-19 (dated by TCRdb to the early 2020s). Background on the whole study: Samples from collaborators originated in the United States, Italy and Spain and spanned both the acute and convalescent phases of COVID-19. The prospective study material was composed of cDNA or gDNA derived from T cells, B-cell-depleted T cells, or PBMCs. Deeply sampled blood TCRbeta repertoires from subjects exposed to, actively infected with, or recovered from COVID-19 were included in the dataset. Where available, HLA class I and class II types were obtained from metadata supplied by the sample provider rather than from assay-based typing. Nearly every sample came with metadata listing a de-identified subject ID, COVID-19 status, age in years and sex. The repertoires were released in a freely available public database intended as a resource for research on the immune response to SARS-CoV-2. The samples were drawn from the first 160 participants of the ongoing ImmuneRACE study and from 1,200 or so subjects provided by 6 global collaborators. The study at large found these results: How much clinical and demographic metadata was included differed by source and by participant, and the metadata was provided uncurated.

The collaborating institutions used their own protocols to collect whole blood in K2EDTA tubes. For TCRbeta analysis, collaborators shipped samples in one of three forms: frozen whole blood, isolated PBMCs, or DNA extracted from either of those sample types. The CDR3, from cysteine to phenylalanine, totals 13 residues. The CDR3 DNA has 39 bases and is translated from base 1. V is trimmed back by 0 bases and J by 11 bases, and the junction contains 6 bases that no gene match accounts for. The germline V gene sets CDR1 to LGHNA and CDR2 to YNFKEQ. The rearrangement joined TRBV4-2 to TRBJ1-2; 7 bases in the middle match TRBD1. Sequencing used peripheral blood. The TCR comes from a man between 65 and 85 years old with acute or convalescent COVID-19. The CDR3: CASSQEPTGPYTF. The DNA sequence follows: TGTGCCAGCAGCCAAGAGCCGACAGGGCCGTACACCTTC.